The clone carrying this T cell receptor beta chain was found a few times. Its cognate antigen is unknown. The data belong to a study of cytomegalovirus exposure and HLA in healthy donors. PCR employed 60 Vbeta and 13 Jbeta primers. Source study methods: Among the unique TCR beta chains that a later analysis counted, some 73 million in all, about 10 million were shared. Data came from immunoSEQ multiplex PCR; TCRdb stores just in-frame clones and leaves some out. From that table come the V and J calls and clone size; the DNA was used to work out D and trimming. The sample carries some 120,000 clones, more than 80% recorded once. Findings and limits, study-wide: Within the data, a cluster of highly shared sequence variants was likely a sequencing artifact.

V lost 4 bases to trimming and J lost 5 bases, with 11 bases between them. There are 14 residues in the CDR3. CDR1 is MRHNA, CDR2 SNTAGT, per germline. The TCR originated in a man aged 30 to 45 in good health and CMV-seropositive. The sequencing input was PBMCs. The rearrangement links TRBV6-4 to TRBJ2-2; no clear D. For the CDR3, the DNA is TGTGCCAGCAGTGTTCACTACGGGACCGGGGAGCTGTTTTTT. Translating it yields CASSVHYGTGELFF.